Below, 32 T cell receptor beta chains from the same sample are listed, as sequenced in a study of post-analysis software for immune sequencing data. Study-level points and caveats: The study found TRBV5-6, TRBV5-1 and TRBV20-1 among a handful of TRBV segments more frequent in patients than controls.

Their antigen targets remain unknown. Unique molecular identifiers had been added to the TCR beta cDNA libraries. TCRdb re-derived calls from the PCR reads in MiXCR, one entry per CDR3 protein. The data hold roughly 670,000 distinct CDR3 sequences, with around 60% observed a single time. The source material was blood. The source of these receptors is a girl aged 2-10 years with multiple sclerosis.

This clonotype was detected only a few times. The chain is built from TRBV6-1 and TRBJ2-7, with a tentative D call TRBD2 (5 bases). The V end lost 4 bases, the J end lost 3 bases, and 13 bases lay between the germline ends. The CDR3 length is 14 residues. Germline V CDR1 and CDR2: MNHNS, SASEGT. The CDR3 loop reads CASSVGLELYEQYF. The CDR3 coding sequence is TGTGCCAGCAGTGTCGGACTGGAACTCTACGAGCAGTACTTC.

This clonotype has just one count. Germline is not matched at one junction end, which may reflect a read error. This sequence joins TRBV20-1 and TRBJ2-5; D is perhaps TRBD2 (5 bases). Germline V gene sequence: CDR1 DFQATT, CDR2 SNEGSKA (reference sequence). The CDR3 is 14 amino acids. In nucleotides, the CDR3 is TGCAGTACTAGAGATAGAGTAGCCCAAGAGACCCAGTACTTC. Encoded protein: CSTRDRVAQETQYF.

This rearrangement joins TRBV10-3 to TRBJ1-5; D not resolved. CDR1 ENHRY and CDR2 SYGVKD come from the germline V gene. V was shortened by 2 bases and J by 5 bases, with 10 bases between the two germline ends. The CDR3 runs 14 residues. CDR3 nucleotide sequence: TGTGCCATCAGTGAGCTGGGGTCGGATCAGCCCCAGCATTTT. Protein sequence: CAISELGSDQPQHF.

The chain uses TRBV7-9 and TRBJ2-7; 8 bases line up with TRBD2. This CDR3 has 14 amino acids. The ends lost 6 bases at V and 3 bases at J; junction bases unmatched: 7. From germline, CDR1 is SEHNR and CDR2 FQNEAQ (reference sequence). The CDR3 DNA reads TGTGCCAGCAGTATGCCGGGACTAGACTACGAGCAGTACTTC. Translation gives CASSMPGLDYEQYF.

This clonotype came up a few times. J is TRBJ2-3 and V is TRBV5-6; D remains ambiguous. The V gene's germline CDR1 is SGHDT and CDR2 YYEEEE. The ends were cut back, 0 bases at V and 4 bases at J, with 12 bases in the middle. The CDR3 totals 15 residues. The CDR3 loop reads CASSLGSGVSDTQYF. CDR3 DNA sequence: TGTGCCAGCAGCTTGGGATCTGGGGTTTCAGATACGCAGTATTTT. The complete variable domain, with remaining parts taken from reference TRBV5-6 and TRBJ2-3, reads DAGVTQSPTHLIKTRGQQVTLRCSPKSGHDTVSWYQQALGQGPQFIFQYYEEEERQRGNFPDRFSGHQFPNYSSELNVNALLLGDSALYLCASSLGSGVSDTQYFGPGTRLTVL.

The CDR3 sequence: CASSQARGPTDTQYF. The DNA for the CDR3 is TGCGCCAGCAGCCAAGCCCGGGGGCCCACAGATACGCAGTATTTT. The chain joins TRBV4-3 to TRBJ2-3; either TRBD1 or TRBD2 may supply D (6 bases each). There are 15 residues in the CDR3. V was clipped by 1 base and J by 2 bases, with 10 bases between them. The germline gives CDR1 LGHNA, CDR2 YSLEER.

This clonotype was seen more than once but under ten times. The gene calls are TRBV7-9 and TRBJ1-1; 9 nucleotides agree with TRBD1. V gave up 2 bases and J gave up 3 bases; unmatched junction bases: 1. CDR1 is SEHNR, CDR2 FQNEAQ, per germline (reference sequence). The CDR3 consists of 14 residues. CDR3 region: CASSLRTGDTEAFF. The CDR3 bases are TGTGCCAGCAGCTTAAGGACAGGGGACACTGAAGCTTTCTTT.

The chain is built from TRBV30 and TRBJ2-5, with TRBD2 as a possible D gene (5 bases). Near its end, the DNA agrees better with TRBJ2-7, so the J call may be wrong. The CDR3 covers 11 residues. In germline, CDR1 is GTSNPN, CDR2 SVGIG (reference sequence). The CDR3 nucleotides read TGTGCCTGGAGTTTAGGAGGCGAGCAGTACTTC. Translating gives CAWSLGGEQYF.

The chain recombines TRBV20-1 with TRBJ2-1; tentative D call: TRBD1 (6 bases). CDR1 and CDR2 (germline): DFQATT, SNEGSKA (reference sequence). The CDR3 covers 14 residues. Deletions cut 6 bases from V and 7 bases from J, with 19 bases between. The chain's CDR3 is CSALQGTALNEQFF. The CDR3 bases are TGCAGTGCCCTACAGGGTACCGCACTAAATGAGCAGTTCTTC.

V usage is TRBV10-3 and J usage is TRBJ2-2; either TRBD1 or TRBD2 may supply D (5 bases each). In germline, CDR1 is ENHRY, CDR2 SYGVKD. V was clipped by 5 bases and J by 4 bases, with 8 bases between them. The CDR3 covers 13 residues. Here the CDR3 DNA reads TGTGCCATCAGTCACGGGACCACCGGGGAGCTGTTTTTT. Translation gives CAISHGTTGELFF.

The V and J genes are TRBV29-1 and TRBJ2-1; no firm D call. The CDR3 loop spans 10 amino acids. Germline V CDR1 and CDR2: SQVTM, ANQGSEA. Trimming left V 4 bases short and J 7 bases short, with 5 bases between. Here the CDR3 reads CSVVKNEQFF. The CDR3 bases are TGCAGCGTTGTTAAGAATGAGCAGTTCTTC.

The V and J genes are TRBV15 and TRBJ2-5; no clear D. Looked up from germline, CDR1 is LNHNV and CDR2 is YYDKDF (reference sequence). V lost 0 bases and J lost 5, with 4 bases in between. The CDR3 has 12 amino acids. CDR3 DNA sequence: TGTGCCACCAGCAGAGATGTGGAGACCCAGTACTTC. Its translation is CATSRDVETQYF.

The rearrangement links TRBV14 to TRBJ2-7, with D perhaps TRBD2 (6 bases). TRBJ2-5 explains the end of the DNA better; the J call may be wrong. CDR1 SGHDN and CDR2 FVKESK come from the germline V gene. The length of the CDR3 is 14 residues. CDR3: CASSQGREKETQYF. The CDR3, as DNA: TGTGCCAGCAGCCAAGGTCGGGAGAAAGAGACCCAGTACTTC.

This clonotype appeared once. V and J are TRBV20-1 and TRBJ2-7; TRBD2 matches 7 bases. The germline CDR1 and CDR2 sequences are DFQATT and SNEGSKA (reference sequence). The J segment lost 2 bases and the V segment lost 5 bases, leaving 6 bases of the junction unmatched. There are 13 residues in the CDR3. CDR3 in amino acids: CSAEEGRAYEQYF. The CDR3 nucleotides read TGCAGTGCTGAGGAGGGGAGGGCCTACGAGCAGTACTTC.

The chain has TRBV13 and TRBJ2-1; D is undetermined. The germline V and J ends were trimmed by 5 bases and 9 bases, with 8 bases remaining between them. The length of the CDR3 is 11 residues. Germline V gives CDR1 PRHDT, CDR2 FYEKMQ (reference sequence). This CDR3 reads CASSPGGEQFF. The CDR3 DNA follows: TGTGCCAGCAGCCCGGGCGGTGAGCAGTTCTTC. Supplemented by reference TRBV13 and TRBJ2-1, the full variable domain reads AAGVIQSPRHLIKEKRETATLKCYPIPRHDTVYWYQQGPGQDPQFLISFYEKMQSDKGSIPDRFSAQQFSDYHSELNMSSLELGDSALYFCASSPGGEQFFGPGTRLTVL.

The rearrangement links TRBV3-1 to TRBJ2-1; 7 bases are a match to TRBD2. Germline V gene data show CDR1 as LGHDT and CDR2 as YNNKEL (reference sequence). With 4 bases clipped from V and 6 bases from J, the junction kept 6 bases outside the gene matches. This CDR3 is 14 amino acids long. Here the CDR3 DNA reads TGTGCCAGCAGCCGGCGGGAGTTGAGCAATGAGCAGTTCTTC. Residues: CASSRRELSNEQFF.

The chain employs TRBV9 and TRBJ2-1; D ambiguous. This CDR3 region has 14 residues. Trimming cost V 6 bases and J 8 bases, with 18 bases left between them. Germline CDR1 is SGDLS and CDR2 is YYNGEE. CDR3 bases: TGTGCCAGCACCAAGGACCCCATGGCCGATGAGCAGTTCTTC. It specifies CASTKDPMADEQFF.

The V and J genes are TRBV11-2 and TRBJ2-4, with D perhaps matching TRBD2 (6 bases). V was pared by 4 bases and J by 5 bases, with 15 bases between. Germline V CDR1 and CDR2: SGHAT, FQNNGV. The CDR3 contains 15 residues. The CDR3 protein is CASSSSPWGENIQYF. CDR3 nucleotide sequence: TGTGCCAGCAGCTCCTCTCCGTGGGGGGAAAACATTCAGTACTTC.

The genes are TRBV6-2 or TRBV6-3 and TRBJ2-1, with 8 bases identical to TRBD2. V trimming: 2 bases; J trimming: 5 bases; junction bases outside the gene matches: 5. The germline V gene encodes CDR1 MNHEY and CDR2 SVGEGT. The CDR3 loop spans 15 amino acids. CDR3 nucleotide sequence: TGTGCCAGCAGTTACGGACTAGCCGACGACAATGAGCAGTTCTTC. This sequence encodes CASSYGLADDNEQFF.

The V call is TRBV29-1, the J call TRBJ1-1, with D maybe TRBD1 (5 bases). The CDR3 runs 13 residues. CDR1 is SQVTM and CDR2 is ANQGSEA in the germline V gene. Trimming removed 6 bases from V and 1 base from J, with 12 bases in between. In DNA form, the CDR3 reads TGCAGCGTGAGGCTCAGGGAGAACACTGAAGCTTTCTTT. Translation: CSVRLRENTEAFF.

This chain links TRBV3-1 with TRBJ2-1; D is possibly TRBD2 (6 bases). The CDR3 length is 15 residues. The V gene lost 5 bases and the J gene lost 0 bases, with 11 bases spanning the gap. The germline gives CDR1 LGHDT, CDR2 YNNKEL (reference sequence). The CDR3, as DNA: TGTGCCAGCAGCAGTCTAGCGTCCTCCTACAATGAGCAGTTCTTC. It specifies CASSSLASSYNEQFF.

The rearrangement joins TRBV4-3 to TRBJ2-1; 8 bases agree with TRBD2. V shed 4 bases and J 9 bases; nucleotides not matched to a gene: 11. CDR3 size: 15 residues. Germline lookup yields CDR1 LGHNA and CDR2 YSLEER. In DNA, the CDR3 is TGCGCCAGCAGCCCCGACCGGGGGGGCTACGGTGAGCAGTTCTTC. Translating gives CASSPDRGGYGEQFF.

The V and J genes are TRBV6-6 and TRBJ1-2, with TRBD1 matching 8 bases. The germline gives CDR1 MNHNY, CDR2 SVGAGI (reference sequence). V was clipped by 8 bases and J by 2 bases; unmatched bases: 7. The CDR3 contains 14 residues. The CDR3 DNA reads TGTGCCAGCGGGTCTACAGGGGGAAACTATGGCTACACCTTC. It is translated as CASGSTGGNYGYTF.

The V call is TRBV29-1, the J call TRBJ1-4, with a weak D call TRBD1 (5 bases). The CDR3 is 12 residues long. Per the germline V gene, CDR1 is SQVTM and CDR2 is ANQGSEA. The V end lost 5 bases, the J end lost 8 bases, and 12 bases lay between the germline ends. DNA of the CDR3: TGCAGCGTTAAAAACACAGGCGAAAAACTGTTTTTT. Translated, it gives CSVKNTGEKLFF.

The chain joins TRBV4-1 to TRBJ2-5; D is ambiguous. In germline, CDR1 is MGHRA, CDR2 YSYEKL. Trimming stripped 2 bases from V and 5 bases from J, with 9 bases between. This CDR3 is 13 amino acids long. The CDR3: CASSQLLGETQYF. CDR3 bases: TGCGCCAGCAGCCAACTCCTTGGGGAGACCCAGTACTTC.

This chain links TRBV25-1 with TRBJ2-1, with D perhaps TRBD1 (5 bases). The length of the CDR3 is 13 residues. Germline V lookup: CDR1 MGHDK, CDR2 SYGVNS. V was shortened by 2 bases and J by 8 bases, with 10 bases between the two germline ends. CDR3 coding DNA: TGTGCCAGCAGTGAACAGGGTGAGGATGAGCAGTTCTTC. Translated, it gives CASSEQGEDEQFF.

This chain joins TRBV29-1 and TRBJ2-1; no clear D. This CDR3 comprises 11 residues. Trimming left V 3 bases short and J 5 bases short, with 5 bases between. Germline V gene lookup returns CDR1 SQVTM and CDR2 ANQGSEA. The CDR3 sequence: CSVDWNNEQFF. Written as DNA, the CDR3 is TGCAGCGTTGACTGGAACAATGAGCAGTTCTTC.

The chain joins TRBV29-1 to TRBJ1-1, with TRBD1 identical over 7 bases. The V segment lost 5 bases and the J segment 1 base; nucleotides outside the gene matches: 19. CDR1 SQVTM and CDR2 ANQGSEA come from the germline V gene. The CDR3 is 18 residues long. CDR3 in amino acids: CSVRSGGQAGWRNTEAFF. In DNA form, the CDR3 reads TGCAGCGTTCGCTCAGGGGGGCAGGCGGGTTGGCGGAACACTGAAGCTTTCTTT.

This clonotype was counted between two and nine times. The genes are TRBV7-2 and TRBJ2-7; 9 bases are a match to TRBD2. V was pared by 8 bases and J by 12 bases, with 17 bases of the junction left unmatched. The CDR3 is 14 amino acids. Germline CDR1 SGHTA, CDR2 FQGNSA. The chain's CDR3 is CASLRASGALTAYF. The CDR3 nucleotides are TGTGCCAGCCTCCGGGCTAGCGGGGCTCTAACGGCGTACTTC.

The sample holds one count of this clonotype. The rearrangement uses TRBV29-1 and TRBJ1-1, with 9 bases that match TRBD1. V shed 4 bases, J shed 1 base, and the junction held 4 bases outside the gene matches. Germline CDR1 SQVTM, CDR2 ANQGSEA. The CDR3 is made up of 14 amino acids. The CDR3 region has the DNA TGCAGCGTTGTTGGGGGACAGGGGAACACTGAAGCTTTCTTT. Its translation: CSVVGGQGNTEAFF.

V usage is TRBV12-3 or TRBV12-4 and J usage is TRBJ1-5; TRBD1 matches 7 bases. There are 15 residues in the CDR3. Trimming removed 5 bases from V and 2 bases from J; junction bases left unmatched: 6. Written as DNA, the CDR3 is TGTGCCAGCAGTCCGACAGGGTCGGGCAATCAGCCCCAGCATTTT. It encodes CASSPTGSGNQPQHF.

This clonotype has only a few counts. The rearrangement uses TRBV25-1 and TRBJ1-2; unclear D gene. The CDR3 length is 13 residues. Trimming pared 4 bases from V and 8 bases from J, leaving 14 bases between. The germline V gene has CDR1 MGHDK and CDR2 SYGVNS. This chain's CDR3 is CASSGGIPYGYTF. Written as DNA, the CDR3 is TGTGCCAGCAGTGGAGGGATACCCTACGGCTACACCTTC.